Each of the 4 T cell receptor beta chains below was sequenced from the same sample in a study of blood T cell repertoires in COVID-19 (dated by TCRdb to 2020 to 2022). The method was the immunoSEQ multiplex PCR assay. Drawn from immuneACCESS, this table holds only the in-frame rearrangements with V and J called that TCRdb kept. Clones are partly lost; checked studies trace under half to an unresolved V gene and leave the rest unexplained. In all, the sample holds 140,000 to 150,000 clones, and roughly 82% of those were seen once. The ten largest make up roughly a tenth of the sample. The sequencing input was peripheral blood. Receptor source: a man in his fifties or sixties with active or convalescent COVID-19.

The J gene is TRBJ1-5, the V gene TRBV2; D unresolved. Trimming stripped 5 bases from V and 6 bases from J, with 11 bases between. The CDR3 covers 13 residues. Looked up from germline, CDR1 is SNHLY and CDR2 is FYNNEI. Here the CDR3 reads CASSSYLLQPQHF. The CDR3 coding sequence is TGTGCCAGCAGTAGCTACCTTCTTCAGCCCCAGCATTTT.

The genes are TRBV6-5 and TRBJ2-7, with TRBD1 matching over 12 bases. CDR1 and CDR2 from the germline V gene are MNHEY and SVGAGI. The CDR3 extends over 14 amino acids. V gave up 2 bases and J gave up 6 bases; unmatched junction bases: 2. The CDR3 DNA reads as TGTGCCAGCAGTTACACGGGACAGGGGGCCGAGCAGTACGTC. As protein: CASSYTGQGAEQYV.

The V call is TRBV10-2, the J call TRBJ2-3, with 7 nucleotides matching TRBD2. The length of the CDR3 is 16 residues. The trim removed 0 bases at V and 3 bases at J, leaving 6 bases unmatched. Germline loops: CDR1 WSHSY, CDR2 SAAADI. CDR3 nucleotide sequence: TGCGCCAGCAGTGAGTCGGGGGGGTTAGGAACAGATACGCAGTATTTT. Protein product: CASSESGGLGTDTQYF.

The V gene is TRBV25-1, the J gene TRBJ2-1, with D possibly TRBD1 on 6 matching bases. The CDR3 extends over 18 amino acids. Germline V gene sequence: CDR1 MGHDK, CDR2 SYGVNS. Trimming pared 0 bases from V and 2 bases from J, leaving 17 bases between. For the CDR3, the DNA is TGTGCCAGCAGTGAATATTGGAAGGGGCAGGGGACCTACAATGAGCAGTTCTTC. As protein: CASSEYWKGQGTYNEQFF.